The rows below give T cell receptor beta chains drawn from one sample of a study of blood T cell repertoires in COVID-19. The protocol was immunoSEQ multiplex PCR, while the TCRdb copy is restricted to in-frame clones and leaves out a portion. The sample yields around 79,000 clones, about 83% seen once. The sequenced sample was peripheral blood. The receptors originated from a woman aged 55-69 years with acute or convalescent COVID-19. Each CDR3 is given with its conserved first and last residue. A D gene is named only where the DNA matches it firmly. Only some rows state a clone size, as once, few, many or a class for expanded clones.

size	V	J	D	DNA	CDR3
NA	TRBV7-3	TRBJ2-7	NA	TGTGCCAGCAGCTTAGTTGGGGGACTGAGCTCCTACGAGCAGTACTTC	CASSLVGGLSSYEQYF
NA	TRBV27	TRBJ1-1	NA	TGTGCCAGCAGTTTAACGGGCCTTAGCGGGGCCACTGAAGCTTTCTTT	CASSLTGLSGATEAFF
NA	TRBV5-1	TRBJ2-1	TRBD2	TGCGCCAGCAGTTATGCTCCCCTAGCGGGGGGTTACAATGAGCAGTTCTTC	CASSYAPLAGGYNEQFF
few	TRBV6-1	TRBJ2-7	NA	TGTGCCAGCAGTGAAATAAGTCTAGAGCAGTACTTC	CASSEISLEQYF
NA	TRBV4-1	TRBJ1-4	NA	TGCGCCAGCAGCCAAGAGGGCGGGACGGTGGGTGAAAAACTGTTTTTT	CASSQEGGTVGEKLFF
once	TRBV9	TRBJ2-2	TRBD1	TGTGCCAGCAGCGCCTGGGGACAGGGGCACACCGGGGAGCTGTTTTTT	CASSAWGQGHTGELFF
NA	TRBV30	TRBJ2-2	TRBD2	TGTGCCTGGAGTGTAGTAGGACTAGCGGGGGGAAACACCGGGGAGCTGTTTTTT	CAWSVVGLAGGNTGELFF
NA	TRBV5-1	TRBJ1-1	TRBD1	TGCGCCAGCAGCCCGGGGACAGCCAACACTGAAGCTTTCTTT	CASSPGTANTEAFF
NA	TRBV6-1	TRBJ1-5	NA	TGTGCCAGCAGTGAAGCGGGTTGGGTGGGCAGCAATCAGCCCCAGCATTTT	CASSEAGWVGSNQPQHF
NA	TRBV18	TRBJ1-1	NA	TGTGCCAGCAAGGAGGGGCTGAACACTGAAGCTTTCTTT	CASKEGLNTEAFF
few	TRBV30	TRBJ1-4	NA	TGTGCCTGGACCACCGTCCCAGCAGGGGCAATCAAAGAGGAACTGTTTTTT	CAWTTVPAGAIKEELFF
NA	TRBV6-5	TRBJ1-5	NA	TGTGCCAGCTCTGGACATACCAATCAGCCCCAGCATTTT	CASSGHTNQPQHF
NA	TRBV2	TRBJ2-3	NA	TGTGCCAGCAGTGCACGGGGGGCCAACACAGATACGCAGTATTTT	CASSARGANTDTQYF
NA	TRBV10-3	TRBJ1-1	NA	TGTGCCATCGGGGGGAATGGGTACACTGAAGCTTTCTTT	CAIGGNGYTEAFF
NA	TRBV5-1	TRBJ2-7	TRBD1	TGCGCCAGCAGCTTAACCGGGACAGGGACCTACGAGCAGTACTTC	CASSLTGTGTYEQYF
NA	TRBV27	TRBJ1-1	NA	TGTGCCAGCAGCTTACGGGAGGGCACTGAAGCTTTCTTT	CASSLREGTEAFF
NA	TRBV6-1	TRBJ1-1	TRBD1	TGTGCCAGCAGTGGGTCCCCCGGGACAGGGGACGGAAAAGCTTTCTTT	CASSGSPGTGDGKAFF
once	TRBV2	TRBJ1-5	NA	TGTGCCAGCAGTGAAGGGCAGTCCCAGCATTTT	CASSEGQSQHF
NA	TRBV5-4	TRBJ2-4	TRBD1	TGTGCCAGCAGCTTGGAGGGACAGGGTAATGTCATTCAGTACTTC	CASSLEGQGNVIQYF
NA	TRBV4-1	TRBJ1-5	NA	TGCGCCAGCAGCCCTCAGGTCCTTCAGCCCCAGCATTTT	CASSPQVLQPQHF
NA	TRBV3-1/TRBV3-2	TRBJ2-3	TRBD2	TGTGCCAGCAGCCCCCCCCTTACTTTAGCGGGGGGCACAGATACGCAGTATTTT	CASSPPLTLAGGTDTQYF
NA	TRBV5-6	TRBJ1-2	NA	TGTGCCAGCAGCTTCTGGACGGGGAGCTATGGCTACACCTTC	CASSFWTGSYGYTF
NA	TRBV3-1/TRBV3-2	TRBJ2-1	NA	TGTGCCAGCAGCCGCTCCGGGAATGAGCAGTTCTTC	CASSRSGNEQFF
once	TRBV19	TRBJ1-1	NA	TGTGCCAGTAGTATCGGAGGAGTCTCGAACACTGAAGCTTTCTTT	CASSIGGVSNTEAFF
few	TRBV19	TRBJ1-1	TRBD1	TGTGCCAGTAGTAACCAGGGGGGCCAGTCTACTGAAGCTTTCTTT	CASSNQGGQSTEAFF
NA	TRBV11-2	TRBJ2-7	NA	TGTGCCAGCAGCTTAGCAGGGGCCGGGGAGCAGTACTTC	CASSLAGAGEQYF
NA	TRBV7-6	TRBJ2-5	TRBD1	TGTGCCAGCAGCTTAGCGGGACAGGCTGCCCAAGAGACCCAGTACTTC	CASSLAGQAAQETQYF
NA	TRBV11-2	TRBJ1-1	NA	TGTGCCAGCAGCCGACAAGTCCGCTCAGAAGCTTTCTTT	CASSRQVRSEAFF
NA	TRBV30	TRBJ1-2	TRBD1	TGTGCCTGGTCTACAGGGGGAAGAGGCTACACCTTC	CAWSTGGRGYTF
NA	TRBV12-3/TRBV12-4	TRBJ1-6	NA	TGTGCCAGCAGGGCGGATTTGGGACCCCTCCACTTT	CASRADLGPLHF
once	TRBV7-2	TRBJ1-1	NA	TGTGCCAGCAGCTTCGCCGGTAACACTGAAGCTTTCTTT	CASSFAGNTEAFF
NA	TRBV6-4	TRBJ1-1	TRBD1	TGTGCCAGCAGTGGTGAAGGGGGCGTAACTGAAGCTTTCTTT	CASSGEGGVTEAFF
few	TRBV6-2/TRBV6-3	TRBJ1-6	NA	TGTGCCAGCAGTTACGGGGCCTGGGGGCCCTATAATTCACCCCTCCACTTT	CASSYGAWGPYNSPLHF
NA	TRBV7-9	TRBJ1-4	TRBD1	TGTGCCAGCAGCTTAAATGACGCAGGGGGCATTGAAAAACTGTTTTTT	CASSLNDAGGIEKLFF
once	TRBV7-6	TRBJ2-5	TRBD2	TGTGCCAGCAGCCCGCGGACTAGCGGGGGGGCCATCCAAGAGACCCAGTACTTC	CASSPRTSGGAIQETQYF
NA	TRBV3-1/TRBV3-2	TRBJ1-1	TRBD1	TGTGCCAGCACCTCAGGGACAGGGAACACTGAAGCTTTCTTT	CASTSGTGNTEAFF
once	TRBV3-1/TRBV3-2	TRBJ1-2	NA	TGTGCCAGCAGACCCTTTGGAGGGGCCTATGGCTACACCTTC	CASRPFGGAYGYTF
NA	TRBV4-2	TRBJ2-5	TRBD2	TGTGCCAGCAGCCAAGTGGGGACTAGCGGGGGGGGACAAGAGACCCAGTACTTC	CASSQVGTSGGGQETQYF
NA	TRBV3-1/TRBV3-2	TRBJ2-1	TRBD2	TGTGCCAGCAGCCAGCTAGCGGGGGATAATGAGCAGTTCTTC	CASSQLAGDNEQFF
NA	TRBV5-4	TRBJ1-3	NA	TGTGCCAGCAGCTTGGGAGGGCGTCTGTATGGAAACACCATATATTTT	CASSLGGRLYGNTIYF
NA	TRBV10-3	TRBJ1-2	TRBD1	TGTGCCATCAGTCGACAGGGGGAAGATGGCTACACCTTC	CAISRQGEDGYTF
NA	TRBV7-2	TRBJ1-5	TRBD1	TGTGCCAGCAGCCCAACCGGGACAGGGAATCAGCCCCAGCATTTT	CASSPTGTGNQPQHF
NA	TRBV27	TRBJ1-6	TRBD1	TGTGCCAGCAGCAACAGGGGCGGGGGGTCACCCCTCCACTTT	CASSNRGGGSPLHF
NA	TRBV3-1/TRBV3-2	TRBJ1-2	NA	TGTGCCAGCAGCCCCAGGGGTGGTGGCTATGGCTACACCTTC	CASSPRGGGYGYTF
NA	TRBV5-1	TRBJ2-7	TRBD2	TGCGCCAGCAGCCCGCGGACTAGCGGGAATTCCTACGAGCAGTACTTC	CASSPRTSGNSYEQYF
NA	TRBV9	TRBJ1-2	NA	TGTGCCAGCAGCGTAGATTGGGATTCATCACGAAAGGGACAAGGCTACACCTTC	CASSVDWDSSRKGQGYTF
NA	TRBV29-1	TRBJ1-2	NA	TGCAGCGTTGAATTCCGGGATTTAGGTGGCTACACCTTC	CSVEFRDLGGYTF
few	TRBV5-1	TRBJ2-7	NA	TGCGCCAGCAGCTTGCAGGTCAACTACGAGCAGTACTTC	CASSLQVNYEQYF
NA	TRBV29-1	TRBJ1-5	NA	TGCAGCGTTGAAGATCCTGACACAAAGAATAGCAATCAGCCCCAGCATTTT	CSVEDPDTKNSNQPQHF
once	TRBV6-1	TRBJ2-3	TRBD2	TGTGCCAGCAGTGAAGAAAGCGGGGGCGCAGATACGCAGTATTTT	CASSEESGGADTQYF
NA	TRBV7-9	TRBJ1-1	NA	TGTGCCAGCAGCGCCCAGGAGAACACTGAAGCTTTCTTT	CASSAQENTEAFF
NA	TRBV7-9	TRBJ2-3	TRBD2	TGTGCCAGCAGCCCGCGACTAGCTGAACTCACAGATACGCAGTATTTT	CASSPRLAELTDTQYF
NA	TRBV5-5	TRBJ1-5	NA	TGTGCCAGCAGCTTGGCCGCAGATAGCAATCAGCCCCAGCATTTT	CASSLAADSNQPQHF
once	TRBV18	TRBJ2-7	NA	TGTGCCAGCTCGCCACTGACAGGCTCGGCTCTTGGGGGCGAGCAGTACTTC	CASSPLTGSALGGEQYF
few	TRBV6-4	TRBJ1-1	TRBD1	TGTGCCAGCAGTATTGACAGGGGGCGAACTGAAGCTTTCTTT	CASSIDRGRTEAFF
NA	TRBV19	TRBJ1-1	NA	TGTGCCAGTAGACCCTCCAGTTCCCTTAACACTGAAGCTTTCTTT	CASRPSSSLNTEAFF
NA	TRBV18	TRBJ2-1	NA	TGTGCCAGCTCACCACCGTCAACAGCCGGGGATGAGCAGTTCTTC	CASSPPSTAGDEQFF
NA	TRBV5-1	TRBJ1-3	NA	TGCGCCAGCAGCCCTGACAGTGCTGGAAACACCATATATTTT	CASSPDSAGNTIYF
few	TRBV6-5	TRBJ1-4	NA	TGTGCCAGCTCCACCCAGGGGCGACTTAATGAAAAACTGTTTTTT	CASSTQGRLNEKLFF